A single sample is the source of the 11 T cell receptor beta chains below, sequenced in a study of blood T cell repertoires in COVID-19. Sequencing used immunoSEQ multiplex PCR; TCRdb keeps in-frame clones, though not all of them. The data contain about 140,000 clones, 70% to 85% of them singletons. Material for sequencing was PBMCs or T cells enriched from blood (not recorded which). These receptors were taken from a young woman who had been exposed to COVID-19.

The chain has TRBV5-1 and TRBJ1-4, with 11 bases fitting TRBD1. Germline CDR1 SGHRS, CDR2 YFSETQ. The CDR3 extends over 16 amino acids. V lost 3 bases, J lost 5 bases, and 6 bases stayed unmatched. CDR3 in DNA: TGCGCCAGCAGCTCGAACGGACAGGGGGCGAATGAAAAACTGTTTTTT. Translation gives CASSSNGQGANEKLFF.

This clone was counted once. The chain has TRBV30 and TRBJ2-7, with 9 positions matching TRBD1. CDR1 is GTSNPN and CDR2 is SVGIG in the germline V gene (reference sequence). The CDR3 sequence is 14 residues long. J lost 4 bases, V lost 2 bases, and 6 bases had no gene match. In nucleotides, the CDR3 is TGTGCCTGGAGTCCGACAGGGGGAATATACGAGCAGTACTTC. This translates into CAWSPTGGIYEQYF.

The CDR3 here is CASNTYEQYF. The CDR3 nucleotides read TGTGCCAGCAACACCTACGAGCAGTACTTC. This chain joins TRBV6-5 and TRBJ2-7, with D uncertain. V gave up 7 bases and J gave up 2 bases, with 3 bases separating them. The CDR3 covers 10 residues. CDR1 and CDR2 from the germline V gene are MNHEY and SVGAGI.

This chain uses TRBV5-5 with TRBJ2-1, with a tentative D call TRBD2 (6 bases). CDR3 size: 15 residues. Germline V gives CDR1 SGHKS, CDR2 YYEKEE (reference sequence). The V end was cut by 4 bases, the J end by 12 bases, with 23 bases between. The CDR3: CASSLRGATSRGQFF. The DNA of the CDR3 is TGTGCCAGCAGCCTCCGCGGGGCGACCTCGCGGGGGCAGTTCTTC.

The chain is built from TRBV30 and TRBJ2-6; tentatively, D is TRBD1 (5 bases). In germline, CDR1 is GTSNPN, CDR2 SVGIG (reference sequence). The CDR3 loop spans 13 amino acids. Trimming removed 6 bases at V and 0 bases at J, with 6 bases between. The CDR3 loop is CACDSSGANVLTF. DNA for the CDR3: TGTGCCTGTGACAGCTCTGGGGCCAACGTCCTGACTTTC.

The rearrangement links TRBV5-1 to TRBJ2-2; 9 positions match TRBD2. The CDR3 loop spans 17 amino acids. CDR1 SGHRS and CDR2 YFSETQ come from the germline V gene. Trimming removed 1 base from V and 4 bases from J; junction bases left unmatched: 8. CDR3 DNA: TGCGCCAGCAGCTTGACGACTAGCGGCGGTAGCACCGGGGAGCTGTTTTTT. Residues: CASSLTTSGGSTGELFF.

V is TRBV5-1 and J is TRBJ2-7; 8 bases fit TRBD1. Unmatched junction bases numbered 10, after V lost 5 bases and J lost 3 bases. Germline CDR1 reads SGHRS; CDR2 reads YFSETQ. CDR3 size: 15 residues. CDR3 in amino acids: CASSKGQALVYEQYF. The CDR3 DNA follows: TGCGCCAGCAGTAAGGGACAGGCACTCGTCTACGAGCAGTACTTC.

The V gene is TRBV7-2, the J gene TRBJ2-2, with TRBD2 matching over 8 bases. V shed 3 bases and J 1 base; nucleotides not matched to a gene: 7. The germline CDR1 and CDR2 sequences are SGHTA and FQGNSA. The CDR3 consists of 17 residues. This chain's CDR3 is CASSLFAGGQNTGELFF. Written as DNA, the CDR3 is TGTGCCAGCAGCTTGTTCGCGGGAGGCCAGAACACCGGGGAGCTGTTTTTT.

This clone has only a few counts. The chain is built from TRBV19 and TRBJ1-1; D uncertain. This CDR3 contains 15 residues. Trimming stripped 3 bases from V and 0 bases from J, with 11 bases between. Germline loops: CDR1 LNHDA, CDR2 SQIVND (reference sequence). The CDR3 region has the DNA TGTGCCAGTAGTATCCAGCTGACAATGAACACTGAAGCTTTCTTT. This translates into CASSIQLTMNTEAFF.

The V call is TRBV27, the J call TRBJ1-5; the match to TRBD1 covers 8 bases. The CDR3 runs 15 residues. Germline V gene sequence: CDR1 MNHEY, CDR2 SMNVEV (reference sequence). J lost 1 base, V lost 6 bases, and 5 bases had no gene match. The CDR3: CASRSGGASNQPQHF. DNA for the CDR3: TGTGCCAGCAGGTCAGGGGGCGCCAGCAATCAGCCCCAGCATTTT.

The V call is TRBV28, the J call TRBJ2-3; TRBD2 matches 8 bases. The J segment lost 5 bases and the V segment lost 8 bases, leaving 3 bases of the junction unmatched. This CDR3 has 12 residues. Germline V gene data show CDR1 as MDHEN and CDR2 as SYDVKM. This chain's CDR3 is CASGAGVDTQYF. In DNA, the CDR3 is TGTGCCAGCGGAGCGGGAGTAGATACGCAGTATTTT.